A selection of T cell receptor beta chains follows, all from one sample in a study of blood T cell repertoires in COVID-19. The table came from immunoSEQ multiplex PCR; TCRdb's copy has only in-frame clones and leaves some out. The sample includes around 370,000 clones, more than 75% of them seen just once. The specimen sequenced was peripheral blood. The receptors come from a woman aged 18-29 years who had recovered from COVID-19. Each CDR3 is given without its conserved first and last residue. Each record gives: J gene, V gene, CDR3 protein.

>TRBJ1-5|TRBV9
ASSVDGNQPQH
>TRBJ1-2|TRBV6-5
ASRLEGQGANGYT
>TRBJ1-1|TRBV14
ASSQELGLLNTEAF
>TRBJ2-1|TRBV20-1
SARQGNEQF
>TRBJ1-1|TRBV5-1
ASSFAPGGNTEAF
>TRBJ2-1|TRBV27
ASSLSLASSSYNEQF
>TRBJ2-1|TRBV11-3
ASSALGAYNEQF
>TRBJ1-2|TRBV29-1
SAGGGLTPNYGYT
>TRBJ1-6|TRBV6-5
ASKRTEPNSPLH
>TRBJ2-1|TRBV5-6
ASSLFGGSSYNEQF
>TRBJ2-2|TRBV4-3
ASSQNRGSDTGELF